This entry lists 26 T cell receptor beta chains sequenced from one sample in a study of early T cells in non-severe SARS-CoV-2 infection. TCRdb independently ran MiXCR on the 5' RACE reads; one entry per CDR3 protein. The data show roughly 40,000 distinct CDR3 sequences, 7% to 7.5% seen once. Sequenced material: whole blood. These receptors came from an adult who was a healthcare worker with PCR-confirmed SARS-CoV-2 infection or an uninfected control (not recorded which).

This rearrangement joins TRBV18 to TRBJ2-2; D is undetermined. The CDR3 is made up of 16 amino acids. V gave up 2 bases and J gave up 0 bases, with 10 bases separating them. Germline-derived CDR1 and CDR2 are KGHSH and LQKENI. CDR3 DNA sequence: TGTGCCAGCTCACCAGAGACACCGACGAACACCGGGGAGCTGTTTTTT. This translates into CASSPETPTNTGELFF.

CDR3 in DNA: TGTGCCAGCAGTATCCGGTCCCCGGCACGCGCTTTCTTT. The encoded protein is CASSIRSPARAFF. The gene calls are TRBV12-3 or TRBV12-4 and TRBJ1-1; D remains unclear. V dropped 5 bases and J dropped 11 bases, with 18 bases sitting between them. The CDR3 totals 13 residues.

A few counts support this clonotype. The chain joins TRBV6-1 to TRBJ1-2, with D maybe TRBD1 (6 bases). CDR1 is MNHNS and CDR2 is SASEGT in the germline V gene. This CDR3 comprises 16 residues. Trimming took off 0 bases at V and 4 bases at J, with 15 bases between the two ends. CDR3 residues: CASSEAVWGGGYGYTF. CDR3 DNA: TGTGCCAGCAGTGAAGCCGTCTGGGGGGGCGGCTATGGCTACACCTTC.

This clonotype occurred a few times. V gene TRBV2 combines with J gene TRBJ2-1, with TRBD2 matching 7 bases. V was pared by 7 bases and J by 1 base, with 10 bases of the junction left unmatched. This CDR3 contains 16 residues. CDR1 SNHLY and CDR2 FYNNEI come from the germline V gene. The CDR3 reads CASNLPAGESYNEQFF. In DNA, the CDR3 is TGTGCCAGCAACCTCCCTGCGGGGGAATCCTACAATGAGCAGTTCTTC.

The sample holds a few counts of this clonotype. The CDR3 bases are TGCAGTGCTAGAGATTTTCGGGGACAGGGTATAAAAAATGAGCAGTTCTTC. Translated, it gives CSARDFRGQGIKNEQFF. V is TRBV20-1 and J is TRBJ2-1, with 9 bases matching TRBD1. Germline CDR1 and CDR2: DFQATT and SNEGSKA (reference sequence). Germline trimming cut 0 bases from V and 7 bases from J; bases unmatched to any gene: 13. CDR3 length equals 17 residues.

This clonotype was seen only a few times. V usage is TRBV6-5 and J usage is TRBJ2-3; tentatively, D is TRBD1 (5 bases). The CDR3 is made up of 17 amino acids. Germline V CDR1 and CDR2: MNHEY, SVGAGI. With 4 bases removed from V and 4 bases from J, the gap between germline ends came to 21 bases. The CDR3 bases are TGTGCCAGCAGTTCGCCAGGACAAACCAAAGGGGCAGATACGCAGTATTTT. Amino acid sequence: CASSSPGQTKGADTQYF.

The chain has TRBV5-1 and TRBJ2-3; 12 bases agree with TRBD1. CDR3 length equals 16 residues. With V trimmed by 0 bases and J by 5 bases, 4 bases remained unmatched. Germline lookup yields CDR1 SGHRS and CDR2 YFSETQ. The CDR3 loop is CASSLAGTGGKDTQYF. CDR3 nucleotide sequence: TGCGCCAGCAGCTTGGCCGGGACAGGGGGCAAAGATACGCAGTATTTT.

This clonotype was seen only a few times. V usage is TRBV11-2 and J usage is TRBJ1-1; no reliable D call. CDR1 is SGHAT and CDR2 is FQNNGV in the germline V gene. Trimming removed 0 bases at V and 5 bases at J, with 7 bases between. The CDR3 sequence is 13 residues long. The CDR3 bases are TGTGCCAGCAGCTTAGAGAGGGATACTGAAGCTTTCTTT. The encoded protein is CASSLERDTEAFF.

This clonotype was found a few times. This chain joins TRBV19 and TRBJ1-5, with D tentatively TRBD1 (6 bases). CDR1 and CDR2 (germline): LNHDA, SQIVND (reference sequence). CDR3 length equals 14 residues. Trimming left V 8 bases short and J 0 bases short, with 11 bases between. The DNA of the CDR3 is TGTGCCAGTCGCGGACAGACTAGCAATCAGCCCCAGCATTTT. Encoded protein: CASRGQTSNQPQHF.

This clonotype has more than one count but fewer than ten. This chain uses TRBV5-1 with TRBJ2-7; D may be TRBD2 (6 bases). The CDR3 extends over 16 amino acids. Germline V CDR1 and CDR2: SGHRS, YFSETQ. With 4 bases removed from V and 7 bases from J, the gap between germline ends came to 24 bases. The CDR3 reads CASSTARRAPDVEQYF. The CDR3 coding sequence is TGCGCCAGCAGCACCGCGCGGAGGGCGCCCGATGTGGAGCAGTACTTC. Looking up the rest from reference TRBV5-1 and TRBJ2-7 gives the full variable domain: KAGVTQTPRYLIKTRGQQVTLSCSPISGHRSVSWYQQTPGQGLQFLFEYFSETQRNKGNFPGRFSGRQFSNSRSEMNVSTLELGDSALYLCASSTARRAPDVEQYFGPGTRLTVT.

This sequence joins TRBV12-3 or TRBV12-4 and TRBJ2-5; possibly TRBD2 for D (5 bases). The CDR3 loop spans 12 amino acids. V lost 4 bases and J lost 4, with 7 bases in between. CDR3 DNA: TGTGCCAGCAGTTCCGAGGGAGAGACCCAGTACTTC. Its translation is CASSSEGETQYF.

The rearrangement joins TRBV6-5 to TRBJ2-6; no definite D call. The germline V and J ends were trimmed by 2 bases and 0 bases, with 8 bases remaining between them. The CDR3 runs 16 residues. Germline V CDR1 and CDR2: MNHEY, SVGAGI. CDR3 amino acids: CASSYTQDSGANVLTF. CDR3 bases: TGTGCCAGCAGTTACACTCAGGACTCTGGGGCCAACGTCCTGACTTTC.

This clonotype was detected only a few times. CDR3 in amino acids: CASSPPIGAAGELFF. The CDR3 DNA reads as TGCGCCAGCAGCCCACCGATAGGGGCTGCCGGGGAGCTGTTTTTT. The V call is TRBV5-1, the J call TRBJ2-2; perhaps TRBD1 as D (5 bases). The CDR3 consists of 15 residues. V shed 4 bases and J shed 6 bases, with 16 bases lying between them. Germline lookup yields CDR1 SGHRS and CDR2 YFSETQ.

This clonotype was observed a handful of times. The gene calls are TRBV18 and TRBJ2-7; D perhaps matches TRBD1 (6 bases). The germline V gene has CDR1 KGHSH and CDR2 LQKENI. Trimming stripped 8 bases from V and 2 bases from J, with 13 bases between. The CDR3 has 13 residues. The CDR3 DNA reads TGTGCCAGCGCATACAGGGAGCCCTACGAGCAGTACTTC. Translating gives CASAYREPYEQYF.

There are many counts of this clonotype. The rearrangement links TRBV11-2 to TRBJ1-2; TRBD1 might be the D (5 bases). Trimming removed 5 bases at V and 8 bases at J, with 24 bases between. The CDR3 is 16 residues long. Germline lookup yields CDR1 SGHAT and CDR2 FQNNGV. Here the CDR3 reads CASSARDPQFPSGYTF. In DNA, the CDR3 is TGTGCCAGCAGCGCCCGGGACCCTCAGTTCCCGTCCGGCTACACCTTC.

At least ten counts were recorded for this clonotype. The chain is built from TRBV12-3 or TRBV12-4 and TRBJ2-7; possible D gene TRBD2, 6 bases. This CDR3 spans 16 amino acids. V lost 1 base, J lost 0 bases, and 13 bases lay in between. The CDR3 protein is CASSLGDWASSYEQYF. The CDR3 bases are TGTGCCAGCAGTTTAGGGGACTGGGCAAGCTCCTACGAGCAGTACTTC.

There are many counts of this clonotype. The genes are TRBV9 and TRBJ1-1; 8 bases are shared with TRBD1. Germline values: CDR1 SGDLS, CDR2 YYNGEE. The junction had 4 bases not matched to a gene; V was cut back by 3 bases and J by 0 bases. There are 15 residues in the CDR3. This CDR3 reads CASSATGGMNTEAFF. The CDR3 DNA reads TGTGCCAGCAGCGCAACAGGGGGAATGAACACTGAAGCTTTCTTT.

The CDR3 DNA sequence: TGTGCCAGCAGCCGCCCGGGACAGAGCTCTGGGGCCAACGTCCTGACTTTC. This codes for CASSRPGQSSGANVLTF. The gene calls are TRBV6-5 and TRBJ2-6; TRBD1 matches 7 bases. J gave up 0 bases and V 6 bases, and 8 bases lay outside the gene matches. CDR3 length: 17 amino acids. CDR1 MNHEY and CDR2 SVGAGI come from the germline V gene.

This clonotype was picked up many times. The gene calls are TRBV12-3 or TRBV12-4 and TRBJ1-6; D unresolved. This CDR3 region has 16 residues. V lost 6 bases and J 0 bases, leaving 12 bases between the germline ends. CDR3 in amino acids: CASRGRFRSYNSPLHF. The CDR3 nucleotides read TGTGCCAGCAGAGGACGGTTCCGCTCCTATAATTCACCCCTCCACTTT.

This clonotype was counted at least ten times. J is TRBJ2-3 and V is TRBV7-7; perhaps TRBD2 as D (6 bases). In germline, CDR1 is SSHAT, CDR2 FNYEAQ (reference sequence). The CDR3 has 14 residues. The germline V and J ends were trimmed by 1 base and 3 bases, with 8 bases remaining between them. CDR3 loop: CASSLEAGTDTQYF. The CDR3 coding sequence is TGTGCCAGCAGCTTAGAGGCGGGAACAGATACGCAGTATTTT.

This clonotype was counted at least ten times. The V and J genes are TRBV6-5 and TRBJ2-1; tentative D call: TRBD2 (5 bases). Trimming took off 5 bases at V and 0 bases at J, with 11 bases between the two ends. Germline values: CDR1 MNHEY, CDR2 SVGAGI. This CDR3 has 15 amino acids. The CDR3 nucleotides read TGTGCCAGCAGTCGTACTGGGAGCTCCTACAATGAGCAGTTCTTC. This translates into CASSRTGSSYNEQFF.

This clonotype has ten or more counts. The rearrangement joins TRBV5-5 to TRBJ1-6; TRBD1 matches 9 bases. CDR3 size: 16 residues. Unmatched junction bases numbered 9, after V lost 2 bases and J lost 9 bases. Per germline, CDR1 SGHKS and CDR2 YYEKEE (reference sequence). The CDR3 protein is CASSFSVGQGSSPLHF. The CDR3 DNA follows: TGTGCCAGCAGCTTTAGTGTCGGACAGGGGTCTTCACCCCTCCACTTT.

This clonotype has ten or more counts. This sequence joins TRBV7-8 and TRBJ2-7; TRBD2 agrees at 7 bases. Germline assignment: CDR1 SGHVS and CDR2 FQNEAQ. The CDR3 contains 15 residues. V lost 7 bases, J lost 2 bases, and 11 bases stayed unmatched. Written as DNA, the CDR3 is TGTGCCAGCACCCCACCAGGGACTACGACCTACGAGCAGTACTTC. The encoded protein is CASTPPGTTTYEQYF.

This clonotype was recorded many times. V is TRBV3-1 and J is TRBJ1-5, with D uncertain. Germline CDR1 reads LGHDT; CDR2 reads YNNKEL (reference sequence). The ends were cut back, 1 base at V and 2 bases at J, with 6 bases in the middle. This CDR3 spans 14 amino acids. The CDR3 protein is CASSQGRGNQPQHF. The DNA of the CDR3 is TGTGCCAGCAGCCAAGGGCGGGGCAATCAGCCCCAGCATTTT.

CDR3 in DNA: TGTGCCAGCAGCTTAACCGGGGGGCGGGACGAGCAGTACTTC. It is translated as CASSLTGGRDEQYF. The genes are TRBV7-8 and TRBJ2-7, with D possibly TRBD2 on 7 matching bases. Per the germline V gene, CDR1 is SGHVS and CDR2 is FQNEAQ. V was clipped by 2 bases and J by 5 bases, with 13 bases between them. This CDR3 has 14 residues. The whole variable domain, filled in from reference TRBV7-8 and TRBJ2-7, reads GAGVSQSPRYKVAKRGQDVALRCDPISGHVSLFWYQQALGQGPEFLTYFQNEAQLDKSGLPSDRFFAERPEGSVSTLKIQRTQQEDSAVYLCASSLTGGRDEQYFGPGTRLTVT.

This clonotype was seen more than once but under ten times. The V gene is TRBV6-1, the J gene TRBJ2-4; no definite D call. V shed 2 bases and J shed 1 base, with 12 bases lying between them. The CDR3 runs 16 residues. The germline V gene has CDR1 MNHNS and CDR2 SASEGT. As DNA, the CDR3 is TGTGCCAGCAGTGAATGGTCAGAACACGCCAAAAACATTCAGTACTTC. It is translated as CASSEWSEHAKNIQYF.